The present entry profiles one T cell receptor (beta chain) with its context. This clone was found a few times. Its cognate antigen has yet to be identified. No much larger clone exists at a distance of one base, and base qualities are not known. This specimen comes from a study of beta chain features in type 1 diabetes (dated by TCRdb to 2017 to 2018). Regarding the complete study: Mean age, gender distribution, total cell number and subset yield did not differ between patients and healthy donors. The study compared TCRB repertoires of sorted circulating CD4+ T cell subsets between recently diagnosed type 1 diabetes patients and matched healthy donors. Naive and central memory subsets were obtained from all 30 or so donors, but regulatory and stem cell-like memory subsets were isolated from only 8 patients and roughly 8 healthy donors. A total of approximately 100 million sorted cells were examined across all samples, and the number of cells per subset was strongly correlated with RNA yield. Overall study results and their limits: Type 1 diabetes patients showed a moderate but significant shortening of TCRB CDR3 length in all four CD4+ subsets. Fewer insertions and more nucleotide deletions at VDJ recombination sites were observed in patients with type 1 diabetes, implying thymic rearrangement abnormalities. The naive, central memory and regulatory TCRB repertoires appeared to resemble one another more closely among patients than among healthy donors. PCR may preferentially amplify shorter templates, but because patient and control samples were amplified and corrected together, any resulting skew would affect both groups equally. HLA sub-analyses involved small numbers of individuals, so any influence of HLA type on TCRB rearrangement remained unresolved. Because cDNA rather than genomic DNA was sequenced, highly expressing activated cells could have been over-represented, although no difference in activation and CD3 levels was found between groups.

Relative to germline, V is missing 7 bases and J is missing 3 bases, with 14 bases of the junction outside any gene match. Measured from the cysteine to the phenylalanine, the CDR3 is 15 residues long. Just the 45-base CDR3 DNA is kept, in frame starting at base 1. CDR1 is given as SQVTM and CDR2 as ANQGSEA, both from the germline V gene. Each donor gave one peripheral blood draw, averaging approximately 0.12 L, which was collected into heparinised tubes. A BD FACSAria II was used to sort naive, central memory, regulatory and stem cell-like memory CD4+ T cells with a panel that included CD45RO, CCR7, CD25, CD127, CD95 and CD27. All sorted populations exceeded 95% purity. PBMCs were isolated right away by Lymphoprep density gradient centrifugation and were stained directly, without culture. Samples were stained and sorted in pairs, with one healthy donor and one patient per experiment, so that batch effects were minimized.

The entire amount of isolated RNA was reverse transcribed using the High Capacity cDNA Reverse Transcription Kit, so the sequenced TCRB transcripts were expressed ones. Naive, central memory and regulatory T cell samples underwent deep immunoSEQ sequencing, averaging about 3.57 million total reads per sample. After sorted cells were lysed in RLT buffer, RNA was extracted with DNase-treated RNeasy Micro or Mini kits, with the choice depending on cell number. To prevent cross-contamination, every cell subset was processed on its own, while patient and healthy donor samples were processed together. The immunoSEQ multiplex PCR was used to amplify TCRB sequences from cDNA, generating 87-bp fragments that spanned the CDR3 region. The amplicons were sequenced using the Illumina HiSeq platform. On the authors' methods: PCR bias was corrected computationally using synthetic template baselines, and reads within Hamming distance 2 were collapsed, with unmergeable singletons discarded. By aligning reads against IMGT, V, D and J genes, CDR3 length, and insertions or deletions at six rearrangement sites were assigned. Clonotype counts were normalized to sorted cell number within each subset before computing true diversity and Gini coefficients with the tcR R package. The overlap coefficient, calculated on TCRB nucleotide sequences, was used to quantify repertoire sharing. This is the immuneACCESS table as TCRdb keeps it, with only in-frame sequences that have V and J called. A part of the clones is gone; compared with another copy, unresolved V genes explain less than half, and the rest is unexplained. That table supplies the V and J calls and clone size; D and trimming were determined from the DNA. The sample has around 160,000 clones on record, 7% to 9.5% of them singletons. 0.7% of the sample lies in the top ten.

The sequence was collected from a woman under 40 with type 1 diabetes. This chain is built from TRBV29-1 and TRBJ2-7; the junction holds 8 bases that match TRBD1. Sequenced material: central memory CD4+ T cells from blood. The CDR3 here reads CSAVSGQGAIYEQYF. The base sequence is TGCAGCGCCGTGTCGGGTCAGGGGGCAATCTACGAGCAGTACTTC.